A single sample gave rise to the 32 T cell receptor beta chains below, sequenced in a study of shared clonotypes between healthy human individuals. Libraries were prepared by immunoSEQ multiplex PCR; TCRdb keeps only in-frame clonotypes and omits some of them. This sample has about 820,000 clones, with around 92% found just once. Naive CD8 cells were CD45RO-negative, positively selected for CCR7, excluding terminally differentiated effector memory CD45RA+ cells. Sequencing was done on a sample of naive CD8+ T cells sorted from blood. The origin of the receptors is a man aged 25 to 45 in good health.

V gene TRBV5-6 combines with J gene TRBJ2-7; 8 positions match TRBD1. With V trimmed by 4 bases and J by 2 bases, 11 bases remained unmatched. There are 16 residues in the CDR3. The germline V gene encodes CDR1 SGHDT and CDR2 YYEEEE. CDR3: CASSILSDRETYEQYF. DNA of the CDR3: TGTGCCAGCAGCATCCTATCGGACAGGGAAACCTACGAGCAGTACTTC.

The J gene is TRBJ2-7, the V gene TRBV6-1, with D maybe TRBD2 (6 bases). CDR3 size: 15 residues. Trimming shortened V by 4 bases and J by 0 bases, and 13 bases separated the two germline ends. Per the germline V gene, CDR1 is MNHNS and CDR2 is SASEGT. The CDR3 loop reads CASSGLNGSSYEQYF. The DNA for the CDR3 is TGTGCCAGCAGTGGTCTGAACGGGAGCTCCTACGAGCAGTACTTC.

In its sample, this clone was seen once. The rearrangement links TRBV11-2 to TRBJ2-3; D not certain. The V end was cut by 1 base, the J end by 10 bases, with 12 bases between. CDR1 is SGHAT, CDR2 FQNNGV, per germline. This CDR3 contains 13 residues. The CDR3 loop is CASSLGSLMAQYF. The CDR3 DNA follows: TGTGCCAGCAGCTTAGGCTCCCTTATGGCGCAGTATTTT.

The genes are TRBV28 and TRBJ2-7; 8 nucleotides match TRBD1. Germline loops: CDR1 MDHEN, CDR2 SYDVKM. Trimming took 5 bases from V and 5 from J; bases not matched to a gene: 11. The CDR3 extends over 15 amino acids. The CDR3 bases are TGTGCCAGCAGTCCGAAGGGACAGGTGGACGACGAGCAGTACTTC. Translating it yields CASSPKGQVDDEQYF.

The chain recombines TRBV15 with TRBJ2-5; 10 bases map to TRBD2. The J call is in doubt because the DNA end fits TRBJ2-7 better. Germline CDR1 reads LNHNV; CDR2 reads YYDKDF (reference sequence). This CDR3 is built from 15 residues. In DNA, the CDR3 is TGTGCCACCAGCACAGGACTAGCGGACTCCTACGAGCAGTACTTC. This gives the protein CATSTGLADSYEQYF.

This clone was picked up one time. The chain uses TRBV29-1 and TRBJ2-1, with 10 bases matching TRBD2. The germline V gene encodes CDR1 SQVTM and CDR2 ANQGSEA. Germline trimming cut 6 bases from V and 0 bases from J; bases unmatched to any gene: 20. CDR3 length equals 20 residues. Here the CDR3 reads CSVPPPFKKLAGISYNEQFF. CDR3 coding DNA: TGCAGCGTCCCACCCCCATTTAAGAAACTAGCGGGGATCTCCTACAATGAGCAGTTCTTC.

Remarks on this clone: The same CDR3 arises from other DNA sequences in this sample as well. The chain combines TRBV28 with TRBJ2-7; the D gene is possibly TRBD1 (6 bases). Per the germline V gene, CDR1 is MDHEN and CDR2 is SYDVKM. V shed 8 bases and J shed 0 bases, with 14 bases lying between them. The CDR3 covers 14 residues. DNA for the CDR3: TGTGCCAGCGAGACTGGGGACACCTCCTACGAGCAGTACTTC. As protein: CASETGDTSYEQYF.

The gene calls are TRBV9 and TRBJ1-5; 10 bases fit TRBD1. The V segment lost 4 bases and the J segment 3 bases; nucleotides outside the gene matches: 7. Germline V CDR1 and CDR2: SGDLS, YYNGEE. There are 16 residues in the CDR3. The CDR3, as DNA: TGTGCCAGCAGCCCGGGGGACAGGGGTTACAATCAGCCCCAGCATTTT. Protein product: CASSPGDRGYNQPQHF.

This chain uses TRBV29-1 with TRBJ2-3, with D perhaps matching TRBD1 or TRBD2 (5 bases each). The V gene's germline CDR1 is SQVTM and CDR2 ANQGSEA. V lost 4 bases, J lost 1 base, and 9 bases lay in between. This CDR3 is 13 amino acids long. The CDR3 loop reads CSVAGDGTDTQYF. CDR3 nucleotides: TGCAGCGTTGCTGGGGACGGCACAGATACGCAGTATTTT.

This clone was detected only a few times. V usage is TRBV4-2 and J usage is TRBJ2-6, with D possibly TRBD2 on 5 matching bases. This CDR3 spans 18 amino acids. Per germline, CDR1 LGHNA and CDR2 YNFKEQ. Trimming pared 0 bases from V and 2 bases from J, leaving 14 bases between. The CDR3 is CASSQDGRRKTGANVLTF. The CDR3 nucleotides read TGTGCCAGCAGCCAAGATGGCAGGAGGAAGACTGGGGCCAACGTCCTGACTTTC.

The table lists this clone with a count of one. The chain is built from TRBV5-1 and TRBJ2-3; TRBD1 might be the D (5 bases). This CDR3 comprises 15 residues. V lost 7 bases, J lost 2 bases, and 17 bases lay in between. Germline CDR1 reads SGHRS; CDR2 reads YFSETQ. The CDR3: CASSSTALYTDTQYF. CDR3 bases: TGCGCCAGCTCCTCGACAGCTTTGTACACAGATACGCAGTATTTT.

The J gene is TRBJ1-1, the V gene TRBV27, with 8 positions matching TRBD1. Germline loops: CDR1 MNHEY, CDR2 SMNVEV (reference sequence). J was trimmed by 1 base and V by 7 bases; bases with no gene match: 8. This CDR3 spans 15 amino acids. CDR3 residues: CASKLTGGTNTEAFF. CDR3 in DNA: TGTGCCAGCAAACTAACAGGGGGAACGAACACTGAAGCTTTCTTT.

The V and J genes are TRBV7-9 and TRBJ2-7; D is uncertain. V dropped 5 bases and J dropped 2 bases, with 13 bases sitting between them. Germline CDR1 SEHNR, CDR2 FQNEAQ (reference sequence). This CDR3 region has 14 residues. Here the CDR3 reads CASSKGGKTYEQYF. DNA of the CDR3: TGTGCCAGCAGCAAAGGCGGCAAAACCTACGAGCAGTACTTC.

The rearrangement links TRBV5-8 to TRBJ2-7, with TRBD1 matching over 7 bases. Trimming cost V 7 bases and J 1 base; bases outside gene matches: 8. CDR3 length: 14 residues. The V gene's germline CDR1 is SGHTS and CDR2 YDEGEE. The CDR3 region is CASPGQILSYEQYF. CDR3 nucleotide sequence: TGTGCCAGCCCGGGACAGATCCTATCCTACGAGCAGTACTTC.

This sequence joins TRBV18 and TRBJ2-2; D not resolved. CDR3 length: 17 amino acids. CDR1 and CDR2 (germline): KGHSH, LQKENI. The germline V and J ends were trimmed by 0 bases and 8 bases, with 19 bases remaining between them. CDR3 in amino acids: CASSPPTRLTYMGELFF. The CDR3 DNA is TGTGCCAGCTCACCACCGACAAGGTTGACTTACATGGGGGAGCTGTTTTTT.

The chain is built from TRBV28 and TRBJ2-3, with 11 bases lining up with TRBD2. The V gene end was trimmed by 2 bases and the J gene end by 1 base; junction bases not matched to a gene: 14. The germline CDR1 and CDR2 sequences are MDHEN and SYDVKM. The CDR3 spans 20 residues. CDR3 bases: TGTGCCAGCAGTTTACAACTAGCGGGAGTTGAGGATAGGGGCACAGATACGCAGTATTTT. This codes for CASSLQLAGVEDRGTDTQYF. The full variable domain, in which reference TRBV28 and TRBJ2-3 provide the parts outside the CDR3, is DVKVTQSSRYLVKRTGEKVFLECVQDMDHENMFWYRQDPGLGLRLIYFSYDVKMKEKGDIPEGYSVSREKKERFSLILESASTNQTSMYLCASSLQLAGVEDRGTDTQYFGPGTRLTVL.

The CDR3 DNA sequence: TGTGCCAGCAGCCTCACGGTCCACGAGCAGTACTTC. It is translated as CASSLTVHEQYF. The rearrangement links TRBV14 to TRBJ2-7; D remains unclear. V dropped 4 bases and J dropped 5 bases, with 9 bases sitting between them. Germline V gene lookup returns CDR1 SGHDN and CDR2 FVKESK. The CDR3 loop spans 12 amino acids.

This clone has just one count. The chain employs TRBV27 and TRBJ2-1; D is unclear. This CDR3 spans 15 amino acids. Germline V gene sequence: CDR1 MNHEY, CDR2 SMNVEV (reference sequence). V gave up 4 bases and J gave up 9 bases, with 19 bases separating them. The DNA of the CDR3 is TGTGCCAGCAGTTCAAACCTCGATGGGGTGGGTGAGCAGTTCTTC. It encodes CASSSNLDGVGEQFF.

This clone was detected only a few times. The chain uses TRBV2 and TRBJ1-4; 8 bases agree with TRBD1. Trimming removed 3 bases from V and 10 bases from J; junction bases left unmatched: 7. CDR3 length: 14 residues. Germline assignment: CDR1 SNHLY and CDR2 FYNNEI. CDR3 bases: TGTGCCAGCAGTGATCTGACAGGGGCGGTAAAACTGTTTTTT. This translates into CASSDLTGAVKLFF.

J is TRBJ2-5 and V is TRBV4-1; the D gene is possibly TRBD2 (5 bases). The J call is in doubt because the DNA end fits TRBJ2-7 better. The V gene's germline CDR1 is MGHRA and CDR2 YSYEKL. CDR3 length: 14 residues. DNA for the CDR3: TGCGCCAGCAGCCAAGGAGAGGGCTCCTACGAGCAGTACTTC. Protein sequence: CASSQGEGSYEQYF.

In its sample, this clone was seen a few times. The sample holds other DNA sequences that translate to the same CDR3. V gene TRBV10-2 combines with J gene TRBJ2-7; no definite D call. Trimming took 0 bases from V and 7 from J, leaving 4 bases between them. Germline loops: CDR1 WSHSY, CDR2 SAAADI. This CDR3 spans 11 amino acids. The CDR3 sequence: CASSESSEQYF. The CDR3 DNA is TGCGCCAGCAGTGAGTCGAGTGAGCAGTACTTC.

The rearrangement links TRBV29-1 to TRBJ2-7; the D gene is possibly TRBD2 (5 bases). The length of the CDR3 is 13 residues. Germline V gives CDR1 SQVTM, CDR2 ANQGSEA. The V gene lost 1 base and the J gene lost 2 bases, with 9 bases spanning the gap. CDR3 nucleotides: TGCAGCGTTGAAGTGGAGGAAACCTACGAGCAGTACTTC. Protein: CSVEVEETYEQYF.

In DNA form, the CDR3 reads TGTGCCAGCAGCGGGCCAGGCAACTCCTACGAGCAGTACTTC. This translates into CASSGPGNSYEQYF. V gene TRBV5-4 combines with J gene TRBJ2-7; D remains unclear. The CDR3 runs 14 residues. Trimming left V 4 bases short and J 0 bases short, with 11 bases between. Germline CDR1 SGHNT, CDR2 YYREEE (reference sequence).

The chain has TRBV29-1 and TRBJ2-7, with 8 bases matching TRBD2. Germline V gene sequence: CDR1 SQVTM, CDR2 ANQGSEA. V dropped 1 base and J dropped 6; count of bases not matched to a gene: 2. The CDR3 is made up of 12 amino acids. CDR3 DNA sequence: TGCAGCGTTGAAGTTAGCGGGACCGAGCAGTACTTC. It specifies CSVEVSGTEQYF.

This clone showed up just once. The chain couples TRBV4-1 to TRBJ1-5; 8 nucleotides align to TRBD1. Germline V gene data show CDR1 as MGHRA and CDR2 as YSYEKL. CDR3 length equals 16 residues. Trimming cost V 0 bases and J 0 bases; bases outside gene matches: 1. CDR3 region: CASSQEDRGSNQPQHF. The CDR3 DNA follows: TGCGCCAGCAGCCAAGAAGACAGGGGTAGCAATCAGCCCCAGCATTTT.

DNA for the CDR3: TGTGCCAGCAGTGCCCGGGACAGCGCCTACGAGCAGTACTTC. Its protein product is CASSARDSAYEQYF. This rearrangement joins TRBV6-1 to TRBJ2-7, with 7 bases aligning to TRBD1. The CDR3 is 14 amino acids. After removal of 4 bases from V and 2 bases from J, the junction contained 5 bases not matched to a gene. Germline CDR1 MNHNS, CDR2 SASEGT.

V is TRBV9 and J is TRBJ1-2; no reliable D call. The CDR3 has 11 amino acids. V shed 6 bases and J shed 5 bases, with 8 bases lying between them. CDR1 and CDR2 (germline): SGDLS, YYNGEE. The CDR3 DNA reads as TGTGCCAGCACTGACCAGTATGGCTACACCTTC. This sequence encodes CASTDQYGYTF.

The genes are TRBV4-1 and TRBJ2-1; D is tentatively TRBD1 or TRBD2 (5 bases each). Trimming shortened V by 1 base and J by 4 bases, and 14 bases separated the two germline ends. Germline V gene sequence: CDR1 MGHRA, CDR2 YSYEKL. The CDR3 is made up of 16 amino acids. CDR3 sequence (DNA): TGCGCCAGCAGCCAAGGAGGCAGGGAGTGGTACAATGAGCAGTTCTTC. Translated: CASSQGGREWYNEQFF.

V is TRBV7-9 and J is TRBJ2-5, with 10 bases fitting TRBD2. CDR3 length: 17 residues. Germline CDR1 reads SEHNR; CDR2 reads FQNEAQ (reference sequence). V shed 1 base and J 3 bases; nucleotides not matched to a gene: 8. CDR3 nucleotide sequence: TGTGCCAGCAGCTTAGTAACCCCACTAGCGGGGAAAGAGACCCAGTACTTC. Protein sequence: CASSLVTPLAGKETQYF.

The CDR3 DNA reads as TGTGCCAGCAGTTTTCAGGCCCGGGGGATGCAGGAGCAGTACTTC. Amino acids: CASSFQARGMQEQYF. The rearrangement joins TRBV27 to TRBJ2-7; D is perhaps TRBD2 (6 bases). Per germline, CDR1 MNHEY and CDR2 SMNVEV (reference sequence). The CDR3 spans 15 residues. V was shortened by 3 bases and J by 7 bases, with 19 bases between the two germline ends.

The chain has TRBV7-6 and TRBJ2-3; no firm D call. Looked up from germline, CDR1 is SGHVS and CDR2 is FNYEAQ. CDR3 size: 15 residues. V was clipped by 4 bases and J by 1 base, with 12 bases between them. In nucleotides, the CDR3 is TGTGCCAGCAGCTGGACGGTGGAGCGCACAGATACGCAGTATTTT. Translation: CASSWTVERTDTQYF.

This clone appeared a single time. CDR3 DNA: TGTGCAAGTCGCGAAACTAGCGGGAGGGCGTCCCGCACAGATACGCAGTATTTT. Its translation: CASRETSGRASRTDTQYF. The chain recombines TRBV12-2 with TRBJ2-3; TRBD2 is the table's D call, not checked against the DNA. TRBV12-2 is annotated as a pseudogene. This CDR3 region has 18 residues.